Listed below are T cell receptor beta chains from one sample, sequenced in a study of type 1 regulatory T cells. For these receptors, no antigen is known. MiXCR, run by TCRdb on the reads, gives a single entry per CDR3 protein. The sample contains just under 65,000 distinct CDR3 sequences, roughly half of which appear only once. Sequencing used cultured non-Tr1 T cells, either the whole culture or a sorted T cell fraction (not recorded which). The receptors here all came from a human donor in good health. The CDR3 runs from the conserved cysteine through the conserved F or W. Each record gives: D gene, J gene, V gene, clone size, CDR3 protein, CDR3 DNA. The D gene is left open where the match is weak. Clone size appears in some rows only: once, few, many, or a class for an expanded clone.

d_gene: TRBD2; j_gene: TRBJ2-1; v_gene: TRBV30; abundance: .; CDR3aa: CAWTPGLAGLGEQFF; CDR3nt: TGTGCCTGGACCCCGGGACTAGCGGGGCTCGGGGAGCAGTTCTTC
d_gene: .; j_gene: TRBJ1-1; v_gene: TRBV11-2; abundance: few; CDR3aa: CASSRSPTGPWNTEAFF; CDR3nt: TGTGCCAGCAGCCGATCGCCGACAGGACCGTGGAACACTGAAGCTTTCTTT
d_gene: .; j_gene: TRBJ1-2; v_gene: TRBV6-1; abundance: .; CDR3aa: CASSTPGLGYGYTF; CDR3nt: TGTGCCAGCAGTACTCCGGGGCTGGGCTATGGCTACACCTTC
d_gene: .; j_gene: TRBJ1-1; v_gene: TRBV2; abundance: .; CDR3aa: CASSGGMNTEAFF; CDR3nt: TGTGCCAGCAGTGGCGGGATGAACACTGAAGCTTTCTTT
d_gene: TRBD1; j_gene: TRBJ1-1; v_gene: TRBV3-1; abundance: .; CDR3aa: CASSAKTGGTEAFF; CDR3nt: TGTGCCAGCAGCGCGAAGACAGGGGGAACTGAAGCTTTCTTT
d_gene: TRBD1; j_gene: TRBJ2-1; v_gene: TRBV27; abundance: .; CDR3aa: CASMARDRGKNEQFF; CDR3nt: TGTGCCAGCATGGCCCGGGACAGGGGGAAGAATGAGCAGTTCTTC
d_gene: .; j_gene: TRBJ2-7; v_gene: TRBV5-1; abundance: .; CDR3aa: CASSGSPSYEQYF; CDR3nt: TGCGCCAGCAGTGGGAGCCCTTCCTACGAGCAGTACTTC
d_gene: TRBD1; j_gene: TRBJ1-5; v_gene: TRBV3-1; abundance: .; CDR3aa: CASSRGQGGGQPQHF; CDR3nt: TGTGCCAGCAGCCGCGGACAGGGCGGGGGTCAGCCCCAGCATTTT
d_gene: .; j_gene: TRBJ2-1; v_gene: TRBV7-2; abundance: .; CDR3aa: CASSSRGSYNEQFF; CDR3nt: TGTGCCAGCAGCTCCCGGGGATCCTACAATGAGCAGTTCTTC
d_gene: .; j_gene: TRBJ2-2; v_gene: TRBV7-2; abundance: .; CDR3aa: CASSSTHTGELFF; CDR3nt: TGTGCCAGCAGCTCTACTCACACCGGGGAGCTGTTTTTT
d_gene: .; j_gene: TRBJ1-3; v_gene: TRBV5-1; abundance: .; CDR3aa: CASSLSPAGAGNTIYF; CDR3nt: TGCGCCAGCAGCTTGTCCCCCGCCGGGGCCGGAAACACCATATATTTT
d_gene: .; j_gene: TRBJ2-1; v_gene: TRBV4-3; abundance: few; CDR3aa: CASSQDQGRTYNEQFF; CDR3nt: TGCGCCAGCAGCCAAGATCAGGGCCGGACTTACAATGAGCAGTTCTTC
d_gene: .; j_gene: TRBJ2-5; v_gene: TRBV29-1; abundance: .; CDR3aa: CSVEDAGRKTQYF; CDR3nt: TGCAGCGTTGAAGATGCAGGGCGAAAGACCCAGTACTTC
d_gene: .; j_gene: TRBJ2-2; v_gene: TRBV3-1; abundance: .; CDR3aa: CASSRGGRYTGELFF; CDR3nt: TGTGCCAGCAGCCGTGGGGGGCGATACACCGGGGAGCTGTTTTTT
d_gene: TRBD1; j_gene: TRBJ2-5; v_gene: TRBV5-1; abundance: .; CDR3aa: CASSSTGGNQETQYF; CDR3nt: TGCGCCAGCAGCTCGACAGGGGGCAACCAAGAGACCCAGTACTTC
d_gene: .; j_gene: TRBJ2-3; v_gene: TRBV27; abundance: .; CDR3aa: CASSSPGWGTDTQYF; CDR3nt: TGTGCCAGCAGTTCCCCCGGATGGGGCACAGATACGCAGTATTTT
d_gene: TRBD1; j_gene: TRBJ2-3; v_gene: TRBV29-1; abundance: .; CDR3aa: CSVDSTGNPTDTRYF; CDR3nt: TGCAGCGTTGATTCGACAGGGAACCCCACAGATACGCGGTATTTT
d_gene: TRBD1; j_gene: TRBJ1-5; v_gene: TRBV18; abundance: .; CDR3aa: CASSPYLAGGDQPQHF; CDR3nt: TGTGCCAGCTCACCATACTTGGCAGGGGGGGATCAGCCCCAGCATTTT
d_gene: TRBD1; j_gene: TRBJ2-6; v_gene: TRBV5-1; abundance: .; CDR3aa: CASSPVITGGAGANVLTF; CDR3nt: TGCGCCAGCAGCCCGGTTATAACAGGGGGCGCTGGGGCCAACGTCCTGACTTTC
d_gene: .; j_gene: TRBJ2-1; v_gene: TRBV6-1; abundance: few; CDR3aa: CASRTPLQANEQFF; CDR3nt: TGTGCCAGCCGCACTCCCCTCCAGGCCAATGAGCAGTTCTTC
d_gene: .; j_gene: TRBJ2-1; v_gene: TRBV3-1; abundance: .; CDR3aa: CASSQGASRGHNEQFF; CDR3nt: TGTGCCAGCAGCCAAGGGGCCTCCCGGGGACACAATGAGCAGTTCTTC
d_gene: .; j_gene: TRBJ2-7; v_gene: TRBV11-2; abundance: once; CDR3aa: CANRSEGVEQYF; CDR3nt: TGTGCCAACAGGTCCGAAGGGGTCGAGCAGTACTTC
d_gene: TRBD1; j_gene: TRBJ1-6; v_gene: TRBV12-3/TRBV12-4; abundance: once; CDR3aa: CASSAGGQAPEPLHF; CDR3nt: TGTGCCAGCAGTGCGGGGGGACAGGCCCCTGAACCCCTCCACTTT
d_gene: .; j_gene: TRBJ2-6; v_gene: TRBV6-2/TRBV6-3; abundance: .; CDR3aa: CASSAAFSGANVLTF; CDR3nt: TGTGCCAGCAGTGCGGCGTTTTCTGGGGCCAACGTCCTGACTTTC
d_gene: TRBD1; j_gene: TRBJ1-1; v_gene: TRBV4-1; abundance: few; CDR3aa: CASSQLVPRQGATDTEAFF; CDR3nt: TGCGCCAGCAGCCAATTGGTACCACGACAGGGGGCGACGGACACTGAAGCTTTCTTT
d_gene: .; j_gene: TRBJ1-6; v_gene: TRBV19; abundance: .; CDR3aa: CASSIRDGNSPLHF; CDR3nt: TGTGCCAGTAGTATCAGGGACGGTAATTCACCCCTCCACTTT
d_gene: TRBD1; j_gene: TRBJ2-1; v_gene: TRBV5-1; abundance: .; CDR3aa: CASSLSPGTGGGEQFF; CDR3nt: TGCGCCAGCAGCTTGAGCCCCGGGACAGGGGGCGGTGAGCAGTTCTTC
d_gene: .; j_gene: TRBJ1-1; v_gene: TRBV20-1; abundance: .; CDR3aa: CSARDRTEAFF; CDR3nt: TGCAGTGCTAGAGACCGCACTGAAGCTTTCTTT
d_gene: .; j_gene: TRBJ2-1; v_gene: TRBV21-1; abundance: few; CDR3aa: CASSKAQGFSYNEQFF; CDR3nt: TGTGCCAGCAGCAAAGCGCAAGGGTTCTCCTACAATGAGCAGTTCTTC
d_gene: .; j_gene: TRBJ2-3; v_gene: TRBV5-4; abundance: .; CDR3aa: CASSLRGTDTQYF; CDR3nt: TGTGCCAGCAGCCTTAGGGGCACAGATACGCAGTATTTT
d_gene: TRBD1; j_gene: TRBJ1-1; v_gene: TRBV19; abundance: few; CDR3aa: CASGNRGTTEAFF; CDR3nt: TGTGCCAGTGGCAACAGGGGTACCACTGAAGCTTTCTTT
d_gene: TRBD1; j_gene: TRBJ2-2; v_gene: TRBV9; abundance: .; CDR3aa: CASRGQTNTGELFF; CDR3nt: TGTGCCAGCAGGGGACAGACGAACACCGGGGAGCTGTTTTTT
d_gene: .; j_gene: TRBJ2-3; v_gene: TRBV2; abundance: .; CDR3aa: CASSALGGDTDTQYF; CDR3nt: TGTGCCAGCAGTGCCCTCGGGGGCGATACAGATACGCAGTATTTT
d_gene: TRBD1; j_gene: TRBJ2-7; v_gene: TRBV19; abundance: .; CDR3aa: CASSLRDRGLEQYF; CDR3nt: TGTGCCAGTAGTCTCCGGGACAGGGGGCTTGAGCAGTACTTC
d_gene: .; j_gene: TRBJ1-5; v_gene: TRBV9; abundance: few; CDR3aa: CASSNSNQPQHF; CDR3nt: TGTGCCAGCAGCAATAGCAATCAGCCCCAGCATTTT